The 21 T cell receptor beta chains reported below all come from one sample, sequenced in a study of T cell changes during pregnancy in multiple sclerosis. Data came from immunoSEQ multiplex PCR; TCRdb stores just in-frame clones and leaves some out. The sample records 50,000 to 70,000 clones, 91% being singletons. The sample here was peripheral blood, taken after pregnancy. These TCRs come from a female donor in good health, enrolled as a control in a pregnancy study.

V and J are TRBV7-2 and TRBJ2-1; 8 bases are a match to TRBD2. In germline, CDR1 is SGHTA, CDR2 FQGNSA. Germline trimming cut 5 bases from V and 9 bases from J; bases unmatched to any gene: 21. CDR3 length: 18 amino acids. CDR3 coding DNA: TGTGCCAGCAGCCAAGGACTAGCCGGTGATTCGGTGGTACGTGAGCAGTTCTTC. Translating it yields CASSQGLAGDSVVREQFF.

CDR3 sequence (DNA): TGTGCCAGTGACCCTAGACAGGGCGACTATGGCTACACCTTC. This gives the protein CASDPRQGDYGYTF. The chain has TRBV19 and TRBJ1-2, with TRBD1 matching over 7 bases. The germline gives CDR1 LNHDA, CDR2 SQIVND (reference sequence). This CDR3 is 14 amino acids long. V lost 8 bases to trimming and J lost 3 bases; unmatched junction nucleotides: 9.

This chain connects TRBV2 to TRBJ1-5; 7 nucleotides match TRBD1. Germline CDR1 reads SNHLY; CDR2 reads FYNNEI. The CDR3 sequence is 14 residues long. Trimming removed 7 bases from V and 3 bases from J; junction bases left unmatched: 6. The CDR3 DNA follows: TGTGCCAGCACAAGGGACAGATTCAATCAGCCCCAGCATTTT. It encodes CASTRDRFNQPQHF. Full variable domain (rest looked up from reference TRBV2 and TRBJ1-5): EPEVTQTPSHQVTQMGQEVILRCVPISNHLYFYWYRQILGQKVEFLVSFYNNEISEKSEIFDDQFSVERPDGSNFTLKIRSTKLEDSAMYFCASTRDRFNQPQHFGDGTRLSIL.

V is TRBV18 and J is TRBJ1-2; unclear D gene. Germline CDR1 reads KGHSH; CDR2 reads LQKENI. V was trimmed by 2 bases and J by 1 base, leaving 8 bases between them. This CDR3 has 14 amino acids. The CDR3 nucleotides are TGTGCCAGCTCACCATCGCGAATTAACTATGGCTACACCTTC. This encodes CASSPSRINYGYTF.

The chain recombines TRBV11-2 with TRBJ2-5; 9 nucleotides align to TRBD1. The trim removed 0 bases at V and 2 bases at J, leaving 4 bases unmatched. This CDR3 comprises 16 residues. Germline V lookup: CDR1 SGHAT, CDR2 FQNNGV. As DNA, the CDR3 is TGTGCCAGCAGCTTAGATGGGACAGGGACTCAAGAGACCCAGTACTTC. Protein product: CASSLDGTGTQETQYF.

V usage is TRBV6-5 and J usage is TRBJ2-7; D perhaps matches TRBD2 (6 bases). V was trimmed by 4 bases and J by 6 bases, leaving 19 bases between them. The V gene's germline CDR1 is MNHEY and CDR2 SVGAGI. The CDR3 totals 15 residues. CDR3 residues: CASSSDAGTLIEQYF. The CDR3 DNA reads as TGTGCCAGCAGTTCGGACGCAGGGACTCTAATCGAGCAGTACTTC.

The chain joins TRBV11-2 to TRBJ1-1; D is possibly TRBD1 (6 bases). In germline, CDR1 is SGHAT, CDR2 FQNNGV. V gave up 1 base and J gave up 2 bases, with 8 bases separating them. The CDR3 loop spans 14 amino acids. The CDR3 is CASSLGGPNTEAFF. The DNA of the CDR3 is TGTGCCAGCAGCTTAGGGGGGCCTAACACTGAAGCTTTCTTT.

The rearrangement uses TRBV5-6 and TRBJ1-5; D is ambiguous. The CDR3 extends over 16 amino acids. Germline V gives CDR1 SGHDT, CDR2 YYEEEE. V was clipped by 0 bases and J by 2 bases, with 12 bases between them. CDR3 DNA: TGTGCCAGCAGCTTGGCGACGGGGTCGGGCAATCAGCCCCAGCATTTT. Its protein product is CASSLATGSGNQPQHF.

The count of this clone is one. This sequence joins TRBV7-2 and TRBJ1-1; a possible D gene is TRBD1 (6 bases). The germline V gene encodes CDR1 SGHTA and CDR2 FQGNSA. This CDR3 has 14 amino acids. The V and J ends lost 1 base and 4 bases respectively, with 10 bases between them. The CDR3 here is CASSLGQGTTEAFF. The CDR3 DNA reads TGTGCCAGCAGCTTAGGGCAGGGGACCACTGAAGCTTTCTTT.

V and J are TRBV6-5 and TRBJ2-2; D ambiguous. The germline gives CDR1 MNHEY, CDR2 SVGAGI. V lost 5 bases and J lost 10, with 8 bases in between. This CDR3 spans 11 amino acids. The CDR3 DNA follows: TGTGCCAGCAGTCAGGATACGGAGCTGTTTTTT. This sequence encodes CASSQDTELFF.

The rearrangement uses TRBV2 and TRBJ2-5; perhaps TRBD1 as D (5 bases). The CDR3 loop spans 13 amino acids. Trimming stripped 6 bases from V and 4 bases from J, with 12 bases between. CDR1 SNHLY and CDR2 FYNNEI come from the germline V gene. The CDR3 loop reads CASSSQGIETQYF. The CDR3 DNA sequence: TGTGCCAGCAGCTCCCAGGGTATAGAGACCCAGTACTTC.

This chain links TRBV6-5 with TRBJ1-2; 7 nucleotides match TRBD1. This CDR3 has 14 residues. J lost 8 bases, V lost 4 bases, and 10 bases had no gene match. Germline V lookup: CDR1 MNHEY, CDR2 SVGAGI. In DNA, the CDR3 is TGTGCCAGCAGTTCCGCCGACAGGGTGTCCGGCTACACCTTC. The encoded protein is CASSSADRVSGYTF.

In nucleotides, the CDR3 is TGTGCCTTCGTCCCCATGACAGGGCGCGAGCAGTACTTC. The encoded protein is CAFVPMTGREQYF. The chain joins TRBV30 to TRBJ2-7; 7 bases line up with TRBD1. CDR3 size: 13 residues. J gave up 6 bases and V 7 bases, and 12 bases lay outside the gene matches. Germline loops: CDR1 GTSNPN, CDR2 SVGIG (reference sequence).

The genes are TRBV7-2 and TRBJ2-5, with 7 bases matching TRBD2. Germline V lookup: CDR1 SGHTA, CDR2 FQGNSA. The CDR3 covers 16 residues. After removal of 1 base from V and 4 bases from J, the junction contained 9 bases not matched to a gene. CDR3: CASSLDPAGILETQYF. The CDR3 DNA sequence: TGTGCCAGCAGCTTAGATCCAGCGGGGATCCTAGAGACCCAGTACTTC.

The genes are TRBV14 and TRBJ1-2; 8 bases are shared with TRBD1. V gave up 0 bases and J gave up 4 bases; unmatched junction bases: 16. This CDR3 is 19 amino acids long. Germline assignment: CDR1 SGHDN and CDR2 FVKESK. This chain's CDR3 is CASSQERPFRQGRTYGYTF. The CDR3 region has the DNA TGTGCCAGCAGCCAAGAACGTCCGTTCCGACAGGGGAGGACCTATGGCTACACCTTC.

This rearrangement joins TRBV7-8 to TRBJ1-1; D remains unclear. Germline-derived CDR1 and CDR2 are SGHVS and FQNEAQ. The CDR3 is 15 amino acids. V dropped 6 bases and J dropped 0 bases, with 14 bases sitting between them. This chain's CDR3 is CASSSDSAVNTEAFF. CDR3 DNA: TGTGCCAGCAGTTCGGACTCCGCCGTGAACACTGAAGCTTTCTTT.

The V gene is TRBV28, the J gene TRBJ1-6; weak D call: TRBD1 (6 bases). Per the germline V gene, CDR1 is MDHEN and CDR2 is SYDVKM. The germline V and J ends were trimmed by 3 bases and 3 bases, with 12 bases remaining between them. The CDR3 spans 16 residues. The CDR3 DNA reads as TGTGCCAGCAGTTTGCTTGGGGACAACTATAATTCACCCCTCCACTTT. Its protein product is CASSLLGDNYNSPLHF.

V and J are TRBV6-6 and TRBJ1-2; unclear D gene. V was clipped by 2 bases and J by 3 bases, with 10 bases between them. This CDR3 region has 14 residues. Germline-derived CDR1 and CDR2 are MNHNY and SVGAGI (reference sequence). CDR3 bases: TGTGCCAGCAGTTACCAGGTGGAGGACTATGGCTACACCTTC. Translated, it gives CASSYQVEDYGYTF.

The CDR3 spells CASSLGSVNSPLHF. In nucleotides, the CDR3 is TGTGCCAGCAGCTTAGGGTCGGTGAATTCACCCCTCCACTTT. The J gene is TRBJ1-6, the V gene TRBV7-8; no reliable D call. CDR3 size: 14 residues. CDR1 SGHVS and CDR2 FQNEAQ come from the germline V gene. The V gene lost 1 base and the J gene lost 7 bases, with 8 bases spanning the gap.

The chain combines TRBV30 with TRBJ2-7; possibly TRBD1 for D (6 bases). CDR1 and CDR2 (germline): GTSNPN, SVGIG (reference sequence). The V gene lost 3 bases and the J gene lost 2 bases, with 8 bases spanning the gap. This CDR3 region has 12 residues. This CDR3 is CAWRSGAYEQYF. CDR3 sequence (DNA): TGTGCCTGGAGGTCAGGGGCCTACGAGCAGTACTTC.

The rearrangement uses TRBV7-2 and TRBJ2-3; TRBD2 aligns across 7 bases. This CDR3 comprises 13 residues. V lost 6 bases, J lost 4 bases, and 4 bases stayed unmatched. CDR1 is SGHTA, CDR2 FQGNSA, per germline. The CDR3 loop is CASRDLAADTQYF. CDR3 DNA: TGTGCCAGCAGGGACCTAGCGGCAGATACGCAGTATTTT.